This T cell receptor beta chain was identified during a study of OX40 agonist ivuxolimab in advanced cancers. Whole-study context: Aged about 20 to 80 with a mean of around 60 years, they were 82.7% male.

Unmatched junction bases numbered 7, after V lost 8 bases and J lost 4 bases. The CDR3 length is 14 residues. The germline CDR1 and CDR2 sequences are MNHEY and SVGAGI. The repertoire was sequenced with immunoSEQ multiplex PCR; TCRdb's copy has only in-frame clones and lacks some. The repertoire includes fewer than 90,000 clones, 85% to 90% of them detected once, and 2% to 3% sits in the top ten. The specimen was CD4+ or CD8+ T cells sorted from blood, collected in a trial of the OX40 agonist ivuxolimab. The TCR comes from an adult with an advanced solid tumor such as melanoma, head and neck, liver or kidney cancer. J is TRBJ2-2 and V is TRBV6-5; TRBD2 matches at 7 bases. CDR3 in amino acids: CASWERGVTGELFF. DNA for the CDR3: TGTGCCAGCTGGGAGCGGGGCGTCACCGGGGAGCTGTTTTTT.